One T cell receptor (beta chain) is described in this entry. Its target is not known. These data come from a study of shared clonotypes between healthy human individuals. Across the whole study: Per-donor plates numbered three CD4 naive, three CD4 memory, two CD8 naive and one CD8 memory.

Regarding the study as a whole: Sequencing depth was expected to influence donor clonotype sharing. The sole specimen, blood, was sampled, and tissue repertoires likely differ.

The CDR3 has 14 residues. Germline-derived CDR1 and CDR2 are ENHRY and SYGVKD. V was pared by 7 bases and J by 2 bases, with 14 bases between. In the authors' workflow: ImmunoSEQ sequences covered only the junction and lacked quality scores; filtering therefore differed. Profiled with immunoSEQ multiplex PCR; TCRdb holds only in-frame clones, not every one. Clone size and the V and J calls come from that table; the DNA yielded D and trimming. This sample has roughly 2 million clones, with approximately 94% found just once. Positively selected for CCR7, the CD45RO-negative cells used as naive CD8 cells excluded terminally differentiated effector memory CD45RA+ cells.

This clonotype was obtained from a man between 18 and 35 years old in good health. The chain recombines TRBV10-3 with TRBJ1-2; tentatively, D is TRBD1 (5 bases). Specimen: naive CD8+ T cells sorted from blood. This CDR3 reads CAITPGGPNYGYTF. The CDR3 DNA reads as TGTGCCATCACCCCGGGGGGACCAAACTATGGCTACACCTTC.